These 26 T cell receptor beta chains were sequenced from one sample in a study of T cells in Graves' hyperthyroidism and ophthalmopathy. RNA transcripts gave rise to amplified TCR beta CDR3 regions. The primer set for the first-round RT-PCR of the TCR CDR3 was HTBI. TCRdb re-derived calls from the multiplex PCR reads in MiXCR, one entry per CDR3 protein. This sample has fewer than 500,000 distinct CDR3 sequences, with approximately 15% found just once. Source material: blood. These receptors originate from a man aged 18 to 29 with Graves' ophthalmopathy.

The sample holds many counts of this clonotype. This rearrangement joins TRBV7-2 to TRBJ1-1; D might be TRBD1 (6 bases). CDR1 is SGHTA, CDR2 FQGNSA, per germline. Between the trimmed V and J ends, which lost 5 bases and 9 bases, there was a span of 22 bases. The CDR3 is 15 residues long. The CDR3 DNA reads TGTGCCAGCAGCCCCCAGACAGGAGAGGGTTCCAAAGCTTTCTTT. Protein sequence: CASSPQTGEGSKAFF. The full variable domain, its missing parts supplied by reference TRBV7-2 and TRBJ1-1, is GAGVSQSPSNKVTEKGKDVELRCDPISGHTALYWYRQSLGQGLEFLIYFQGNSAPDKSGLPSDRFSAERTGGSVSTLTIQRTQQEDSAVYLCASSPQTGEGSKAFFGQGTRLTVV.

This chain links TRBV18 with TRBJ2-7; 13 bases fit TRBD2. The V segment lost 2 bases and the J segment 1 base; nucleotides outside the gene matches: 2. CDR1 and CDR2 (germline): KGHSH, LQKENI. The CDR3 covers 16 residues. The CDR3 region has the DNA TGTGCCAGCTCACCAAGACTAGCGGGAGGATCCTACGAGCAGTACTTC. The encoded protein is CASSPRLAGGSYEQYF. The full variable domain, in which reference TRBV18 and TRBJ2-7 provide the parts outside the CDR3, is NAGVMQNPRHLVRRRGQEARLRCSPMKGHSHVYWYRQLPEEGLKFMVYLQKENIIDESGMPKERFSAEFPKEGPSILRIQQVVRGDSAAYFCASSPRLAGGSYEQYFGPGTRLTVT.

The sample holds a few counts of this clonotype. The gene calls are TRBV6-1 and TRBJ1-4; D is possibly TRBD1 (6 bases). V lost 2 bases and J 10 bases, leaving 14 bases between the germline ends. This CDR3 has 14 residues. Germline V gene sequence: CDR1 MNHNS, CDR2 SASEGT. CDR3 residues: CASSELSGAGKLFF. CDR3 coding DNA: TGTGCCAGCAGTGAACTGTCAGGGGCTGGAAAACTGTTTTTT.

The CDR3 nucleotides read TGTGCCAGCTCGCGGGGACAGGGCGCGAATTCACCCCTCCACTTT. Translating gives CASSRGQGANSPLHF. The genes are TRBV18 and TRBJ1-6; 9 positions match TRBD1. The CDR3 is made up of 15 amino acids. V shed 6 bases and J 7 bases; nucleotides not matched to a gene: 7. Germline V gives CDR1 KGHSH, CDR2 LQKENI.

This clonotype was seen at least ten times. J is TRBJ2-1 and V is TRBV6-1; D uncertain. Trimming removed 6 bases at V and 8 bases at J, with 17 bases between. The CDR3 spans 14 residues. Germline-derived CDR1 and CDR2 are MNHNS and SASEGT. CDR3 protein: CASRPTVKGHEQFF. The DNA for the CDR3 is TGTGCCAGCAGACCCACTGTTAAGGGCCATGAGCAGTTCTTC.

The chain carries TRBV20-1 and TRBJ2-7, with 8 nucleotides matching TRBD2. Germline loops: CDR1 DFQATT, CDR2 SNEGSKA (reference sequence). The trim removed 8 bases at V and 1 base at J, leaving 10 bases unmatched. This CDR3 has 14 amino acids. CDR3: CSSGGREESYEQYF. Written as DNA, the CDR3 is TGCAGTTCGGGGGGGCGGGAGGAGTCCTACGAGCAGTACTTC.

The CDR3 reads CASSPPTDANTGELFF. The CDR3 DNA is TGTGCCAGCTCACCACCCACAGACGCGAACACCGGGGAGCTGTTTTTT. The V gene is TRBV18, the J gene TRBJ2-2, with D uncertain. The CDR3 is 16 amino acids. Trimming cost V 0 bases and J 0 bases, with 8 bases left between them. Germline CDR1 reads KGHSH; CDR2 reads LQKENI.

There are many counts of this clonotype. V and J are TRBV20-1 and TRBJ2-7; D is tentatively TRBD1 or TRBD2 (6 bases each). The CDR3 is 12 amino acids. Germline V CDR1 and CDR2: DFQATT, SNEGSKA (reference sequence). V was shortened by 3 bases and J by 6 bases, with 12 bases between the two germline ends. The DNA of the CDR3 is TGCAGTGCTAGGTCCGGGGGCGCCGAGCAGTACTTC. Amino acid sequence: CSARSGGAEQYF.

The chain uses TRBV19 and TRBJ2-5; D may be TRBD2 (5 bases). The germline gives CDR1 LNHDA, CDR2 SQIVND (reference sequence). Trimming stripped 5 bases from V and 3 bases from J, with 10 bases between. This CDR3 has 13 residues. DNA of the CDR3: TGTGCCAGTAGTTCCGGGAAAAAAGAGACCCAGTACTTC. Protein: CASSSGKKETQYF.

The table lists this clonotype with a count of one. The chain joins TRBV4-1 to TRBJ2-3, with 8 positions matching TRBD2. Unmatched junction bases numbered 4, after V lost 0 bases and J lost 2 bases. The V gene's germline CDR1 is MGHRA and CDR2 YSYEKL. CDR3 length: 16 amino acids. The CDR3 nucleotides read TGCGCCAGCAGCCAAGATAGGACTAGCTACACAGATACGCAGTATTTT. Its translation: CASSQDRTSYTDTQYF.

This clonotype has a count of ten or more. The chain joins TRBV5-1 to TRBJ2-1; D remains ambiguous. The ends were cut back, 2 bases at V and 6 bases at J, with 12 bases in the middle. Germline V CDR1 and CDR2: SGHRS, YFSETQ. The length of the CDR3 is 14 residues. The CDR3 reads CASSFSGHPNEQFF. The CDR3 DNA reads TGCGCCAGCAGCTTCTCGGGCCACCCCAATGAGCAGTTCTTC.

This clonotype has at least ten counts. V gene TRBV13 combines with J gene TRBJ2-7; 13 bases are shared with TRBD2. The CDR3 loop spans 17 amino acids. CDR1 PRHDT and CDR2 FYEKMQ come from the germline V gene (reference sequence). V lost 2 bases to trimming and J lost 2 bases; unmatched junction nucleotides: 6. The chain's CDR3 is CASSLLTSGGKTYEQYF. CDR3 DNA: TGTGCCAGCAGCTTATTGACTAGCGGGGGGAAAACCTACGAGCAGTACTTC.

The J gene is TRBJ2-1, the V gene TRBV2; D is possibly TRBD1 or TRBD2 (6 bases each). CDR1 is SNHLY and CDR2 is FYNNEI in the germline V gene. The CDR3 contains 16 residues. V gave up 6 bases and J gave up 0 bases, with 15 bases separating them. The CDR3 sequence: CASSRGQASSYNEQFF. CDR3 nucleotides: TGTGCCAGCAGCCGGGGGCAGGCGAGCTCCTACAATGAGCAGTTCTTC.

This clonotype was recorded many times. V gene TRBV12-3 or TRBV12-4 combines with J gene TRBJ2-7; D is unclear. This CDR3 is 13 amino acids long. Trimming took 0 bases from V and 6 from J, leaving 9 bases between them. The CDR3 DNA reads TGTGCCAGCAGTTTAGCGCCAGGAGTCGAGCAGTACTTC. Amino acid sequence: CASSLAPGVEQYF.

This sequence joins TRBV7-3 and TRBJ2-3; 7 nucleotides align to TRBD1. The CDR3 has 16 amino acids. The germline V gene encodes CDR1 SGHTA and CDR2 FQGTGA. V gave up 5 bases and J gave up 2 bases; unmatched junction bases: 10. The CDR3 protein is CASSRGQRDHTDTQYF. The DNA for the CDR3 is TGTGCCAGCAGCCGGGGACAGCGAGACCACACAGATACGCAGTATTTT.

This clonotype was recorded at least ten times. This chain connects TRBV29-1 to TRBJ1-1; 7 bases map to TRBD1. J lost 11 bases, V lost 3 bases, and 18 bases had no gene match. The CDR3 has 15 residues. Germline V CDR1 and CDR2: SQVTM, ANQGSEA. CDR3 in amino acids: CSVEFNLFGQVGAFF. As DNA, the CDR3 is TGCAGCGTTGAGTTTAATCTCTTCGGACAGGTTGGGGCTTTCTTT.

The chain employs TRBV18 and TRBJ2-3; D gene unclear. Germline CDR1 is KGHSH and CDR2 is LQKENI. Trimming pared 8 bases from V and 4 bases from J, leaving 25 bases between. CDR3 length: 17 residues. The CDR3 DNA is TGTGCCAGCGGTCAGAATGCGTTGTCAAATGAGGCAGATACGCAGTATTTT. This translates into CASGQNALSNEADTQYF.

The chain combines TRBV7-2 with TRBJ2-1; TRBD2 matches at 11 bases. Trimming removed 3 bases from V and 8 bases from J; junction bases left unmatched: 3. CDR1 is SGHTA and CDR2 is FQGNSA in the germline V gene. CDR3 length: 14 residues. DNA of the CDR3: TGTGCCAGCAGCTTGACTAGCGGGGCGGATGAGCAGTTCTTC. Residues: CASSLTSGADEQFF.

V usage is TRBV5-1 and J usage is TRBJ2-5; 11 nucleotides match TRBD2. Germline CDR1 and CDR2: SGHRS and YFSETQ. The CDR3 runs to 17 residues. The trim removed 0 bases at V and 2 bases at J, leaving 6 bases unmatched. CDR3 loop: CASSLALAGVGQETQYF. CDR3 nucleotide sequence: TGCGCCAGCAGCTTGGCACTAGCGGGAGTTGGACAAGAGACCCAGTACTTC.

This clonotype was recorded many times. CDR3 residues: CASSQGTYNEKLFF. CDR3 bases: TGTGCCAGCAGCCAAGGGACGTATAATGAAAAACTGTTTTTT. This chain joins TRBV3-1 and TRBJ1-4; no firm D call. Germline values: CDR1 LGHDT, CDR2 YNNKEL (reference sequence). This CDR3 spans 14 amino acids. Trimming cost V 1 base and J 4 bases, with 7 bases left between them.

On this clonotype itself: A much larger clone sits a single nucleotide away, making a read error possible. The CDR3 nucleotides are TGTGCCAGCAGCCAAGGCCCATCCCAAGGGACAGGGGGAGGCCACACCTTC. This sequence encodes CASSQGPSQGTGGGHTF. The rearrangement uses TRBV3-1 and TRBJ1-2; 11 nucleotides line up with TRBD1. The V segment lost 1 base and the J segment 12 bases; nucleotides outside the gene matches: 16. The CDR3 length is 17 residues. Looked up from germline, CDR1 is LGHDT and CDR2 is YNNKEL (reference sequence).

In its sample, this clonotype was seen a few times. The chain combines TRBV7-2 with TRBJ2-5; TRBD1 is a possible D gene (5 bases). The germline V and J ends were trimmed by 8 bases and 2 bases, with 15 bases remaining between them. CDR3 length: 14 residues. Germline assignment: CDR1 SGHTA and CDR2 FQGNSA. CDR3 coding DNA: TGTGCCAGCTTTGAAACCCGACAGCAAGAGACCCAGTACTTC. Translation gives CASFETRQQETQYF.

This clonotype was recorded a few times. The chain combines TRBV4-1 with TRBJ2-3, with 13 positions matching TRBD2. V was pared by 3 bases and J by 9 bases, with 9 bases of the junction left unmatched. In germline, CDR1 is MGHRA, CDR2 YSYEKL. The CDR3 spans 16 residues. The CDR3 sequence: CASSQGTSGAGGTQYF. CDR3 DNA sequence: TGCGCCAGCAGCCAGGGGACTAGCGGGGCGGGGGGCACGCAGTATTTT.

A remark on this clonotype: One base away lies a much larger clone, so this may be a sequencing read error. This chain joins TRBV2 and TRBJ1-5; D gene unclear. CDR3 length: 14 amino acids. V was pared by 9 bases and J by 1 base, with 13 bases between. Looked up from germline, CDR1 is SNHLY and CDR2 is FYNNEI. As DNA, the CDR3 is TGTGCCAGTCGGAAGCAGTCCAGCAATCAGCCCCAGCATTTT. Its translation is CASRKQSSNQPQHF.

The chain joins TRBV7-6 to TRBJ2-2; D is uncertain. The V and J ends lost 5 bases and 6 bases respectively, with 13 bases between them. CDR1 SGHVS and CDR2 FNYEAQ come from the germline V gene. The CDR3 extends over 14 amino acids. The CDR3 spells CASSPRHDSGELFF. In DNA, the CDR3 is TGTGCCAGCAGCCCCCGACACGATTCCGGGGAGCTGTTTTTT.

This clonotype has at least ten counts. This chain joins TRBV2 and TRBJ2-3; 9 bases line up with TRBD2. This CDR3 region has 15 residues. J lost 2 bases, V lost 7 bases, and 7 bases had no gene match. CDR1 is SNHLY and CDR2 is FYNNEI in the germline V gene. Here the CDR3 DNA reads TGTGCCAGCATGCTGCGGGGGGGGGTCACAGATACGCAGTATTTT. This gives the protein CASMLRGGVTDTQYF.